Listed here are 28 T cell receptor beta chains from one sample, sequenced in a study of shared clonotypes between healthy human individuals. Data came from immunoSEQ multiplex PCR; TCRdb stores just in-frame clones and leaves some out. The sample has hundreds of thousands of clones, roughly 73% seen once. What was sequenced was memory CD4+ T cells sorted from blood. Subset: CD45RA-negative fraction. Every receptor here comes from a woman in her twenties or thirties in good health.

The rearrangement uses TRBV19 and TRBJ2-7, with D uncertain. Trimming removed 6 bases at V and 3 bases at J, with 21 bases between. The CDR3 runs 16 residues. Germline assignment: CDR1 LNHDA and CDR2 SQIVND (reference sequence). The CDR3, as DNA: TGTGCCAGTAGCCGATCAGACCAGGCGGATATCTACGAGCAGTACTTC. This codes for CASSRSDQADIYEQYF.

The chain couples TRBV5-1 to TRBJ2-3; 7 nucleotides agree with TRBD1. CDR3 length: 13 amino acids. The germline V gene has CDR1 SGHRS and CDR2 YFSETQ. J gave up 4 bases and V 4 bases, and 3 bases lay outside the gene matches. The DNA for the CDR3 is TGCGCCAGCAGCCAACAGGGGTCAGATACGCAGTATTTT. As protein: CASSQQGSDTQYF.

This rearrangement joins TRBV7-2 to TRBJ2-3; TRBD2 matches 7 bases. The V gene end was trimmed by 4 bases and the J gene end by 2 bases; junction bases not matched to a gene: 3. The CDR3 is 14 amino acids. In germline, CDR1 is SGHTA, CDR2 FQGNSA. This chain's CDR3 is CASSSQRDTDTQYF. The CDR3 DNA reads as TGTGCCAGCAGCTCGCAGCGGGACACAGATACGCAGTATTTT.

The chain is built from TRBV5-4 and TRBJ2-1; D is unresolved. V lost 0 bases to trimming and J lost 2 bases, with 12 bases between them. This CDR3 has 16 amino acids. Germline CDR1 reads SGHNT; CDR2 reads YYREEE (reference sequence). The CDR3 DNA reads TGTGCCAGCAGCTTGGCCTTCGGGTCCCCCTACAATGAGCAGTTCTTC. Translating gives CASSLAFGSPYNEQFF.

This clone was counted once. Distinct nucleotide sequences in the sample also encode this CDR3. The gene calls are TRBV10-3 and TRBJ2-7; a weak D match, TRBD2 (6 bases). The CDR3 extends over 15 amino acids. The germline gives CDR1 ENHRY, CDR2 SYGVKD. Trimming removed 0 bases at V and 0 bases at J, with 9 bases between. Here the CDR3 reads CAISESTGSSYEQYF. CDR3 nucleotide sequence: TGTGCCATCAGTGAGTCGACCGGGAGCTCCTACGAGCAGTACTTC.

This rearrangement joins TRBV15 to TRBJ2-1; 10 positions match TRBD1. After removal of 5 bases from V and 3 bases from J, the junction contained 4 bases not matched to a gene. The CDR3 length is 15 residues. CDR1 is LNHNV, CDR2 YYDKDF, per germline (reference sequence). In DNA, the CDR3 is TGTGCCACCAGCTTGGACAGGGGGATCTACAATGAGCAGTTCTTC. As protein: CATSLDRGIYNEQFF.

This clone was observed a single time. CDR3 amino acids: CASREGANYGYTF. In nucleotides, the CDR3 is TGTGCCAGCAGAGAGGGGGCTAACTATGGCTACACCTTC. The chain recombines TRBV2 with TRBJ1-2; D may be TRBD1 (6 bases). Trimming stripped 6 bases from V and 0 bases from J, with 8 bases between. This CDR3 comprises 13 residues. Germline CDR1 SNHLY, CDR2 FYNNEI. Full variable domain (outside the CDR3, taken from reference TRBV2 and TRBJ1-2): EPEVTQTPSHQVTQMGQEVILRCVPISNHLYFYWYRQILGQKVEFLVSFYNNEISEKSEIFDDQFSVERPDGSNFTLKIRSTKLEDSAMYFCASREGANYGYTFGSGTRLTVV.

The chain links TRBV7-2 to TRBJ1-2; no firm D call. Germline V CDR1 and CDR2: SGHTA, FQGNSA. The CDR3 has 14 amino acids. V shed 1 base and J shed 7 bases, with 13 bases lying between them. CDR3 region: CASSLDFSGVGYTF. DNA for the CDR3: TGTGCCAGCAGCTTAGATTTTTCAGGTGTTGGCTACACCTTC.

This clone was seen once. The chain carries TRBV29-1 and TRBJ1-1; no reliable D call. V shed 4 bases and J shed 0 bases, with 18 bases lying between them. Germline V gene lookup returns CDR1 SQVTM and CDR2 ANQGSEA. This CDR3 contains 16 residues. The CDR3 DNA follows: TGCAGCGTTGCAGGTGACTCCCGGGCAATGAACACTGAAGCTTTCTTT. Translating it yields CSVAGDSRAMNTEAFF.

V is TRBV4-1 and J is TRBJ1-5, with D perhaps TRBD1 (6 bases). V was cut by 1 base and J by 4 bases, with 20 bases left in between. The CDR3 totals 18 residues. Germline CDR1 MGHRA, CDR2 YSYEKL. For the CDR3, the DNA is TGCGCCAGCAGCCAAGCCTACCCCCCAGGGGAATGGAATCAGCCCCAGCATTTT. Its translation is CASSQAYPPGEWNQPQHF.

The V and J genes are TRBV19 and TRBJ2-6; 7 bases agree with TRBD1. CDR1 and CDR2 from the germline V gene are LNHDA and SQIVND (reference sequence). The CDR3 is 19 amino acids. The J segment lost 0 bases and the V segment lost 2 bases, leaving 10 bases of the junction unmatched. CDR3 nucleotide sequence: TGTGCCAGTAGTATAATTAGGGCAGGGGGTTTCTCTGGGGCCAACGTCCTGACTTTC. Translated, it gives CASSIIRAGGFSGANVLTF.

The chain recombines TRBV5-1 with TRBJ1-4; D unclear. The CDR3 has 15 residues. Germline CDR1 is SGHRS and CDR2 is YFSETQ. V was shortened by 4 bases and J by 4 bases, with 14 bases between the two germline ends. Here the CDR3 reads CASSPDTGDNEKLFF. The CDR3 DNA reads as TGCGCCAGCAGCCCAGACACGGGAGATAATGAAAAACTGTTTTTT. Based on the CDR3 plus reference TRBV5-1 and TRBJ1-4, the full variable domain is KAGVTQTPRYLIKTRGQQVTLSCSPISGHRSVSWYQQTPGQGLQFLFEYFSETQRNKGNFPGRFSGRQFSNSRSEMNVSTLELGDSALYLCASSPDTGDNEKLFFGSGTQLSVL.

The chain combines TRBV5-7 with TRBJ2-5, with TRBD1 identical over 9 bases. Being an ORF, TRBV5-7 has a function that is uncertain. CDR3 size: 16 residues. After removal of 4 bases from V and 3 bases from J, the junction contained 10 bases not matched to a gene. CDR3: CASSPGQGCLEETQYF. DNA for the CDR3: TGTGCCAGCAGCCCTGGACAGGGGTGTTTGGAAGAGACCCAGTACTTC.

The chain recombines TRBV9 with TRBJ2-3, with a possible D match to TRBD2 (6 bases). The V gene lost 0 bases and the J gene lost 6 bases, with 8 bases spanning the gap. The CDR3 is made up of 13 amino acids. Germline V CDR1 and CDR2: SGDLS, YYNGEE. This chain's CDR3 is CASSVGRGDTQYF. CDR3 nucleotides: TGTGCCAGCAGCGTAGGTCGGGGGGATACGCAGTATTTT.

The J gene is TRBJ1-4, the V gene TRBV18; unclear D gene. The CDR3 is 13 amino acids. V shed 3 bases and J shed 4 bases, with 6 bases lying between them. CDR1 and CDR2 (germline): KGHSH, LQKENI. CDR3 DNA: TGTGCCAGCTCACCGCGGGGTAATGAAAAACTGTTTTTT. Translating it yields CASSPRGNEKLFF.

The chain links TRBV30 to TRBJ1-4, with 7 bases identical to TRBD1. V shed 0 bases and J 7 bases; nucleotides not matched to a gene: 5. The germline gives CDR1 GTSNPN, CDR2 SVGIG (reference sequence). CDR3 length: 14 amino acids. In DNA form, the CDR3 reads TGTGCCTGGAGTGTTGACAGGGTGGGTGAAAAACTGTTTTTT. Its translation is CAWSVDRVGEKLFF.

V is TRBV28 and J is TRBJ1-2, with a tentative D call TRBD1 (6 bases). This CDR3 spans 13 amino acids. Germline V gene lookup returns CDR1 MDHEN and CDR2 SYDVKM. V dropped 3 bases and J dropped 8 bases, with 13 bases sitting between them. The CDR3 DNA is TGTGCCAGCAGTTTGGCGGGGGCGTGGGGCTACACCTTC. Encoded protein: CASSLAGAWGYTF.

V and J are TRBV25-1 and TRBJ1-2; D perhaps matches TRBD1 (5 bases). This CDR3 is 12 amino acids long. The V gene lost 6 bases and the J gene lost 6 bases, with 11 bases spanning the gap. CDR1 MGHDK and CDR2 SYGVNS come from the germline V gene. CDR3 amino acids: CASRMGGDGYTF. DNA for the CDR3: TGTGCCAGCAGGATGGGGGGTGATGGCTACACCTTC.

This clone was seen only a few times. The chain joins TRBV5-1 to TRBJ2-2; 8 bases map to TRBD1. Germline CDR1 reads SGHRS; CDR2 reads YFSETQ. The V segment lost 4 bases and the J segment 7 bases; nucleotides outside the gene matches: 6. This CDR3 has 14 residues. In DNA, the CDR3 is TGCGCCAGCAGCGGGGGACAGGAAGGCGGGGAGCTGTTTTTT. This codes for CASSGGQEGGELFF.

The rearrangement uses TRBV19 and TRBJ2-1, with 7 bases fitting TRBD2. The CDR3 contains 14 residues. V lost 9 bases to trimming and J lost 3 bases; unmatched junction nucleotides: 8. Germline CDR1 is LNHDA and CDR2 is SQIVND (reference sequence). CDR3 region: CASERTSDYNEQFF. The CDR3 coding sequence is TGTGCCAGCGAGAGAACTAGCGACTACAATGAGCAGTTCTTC.

This clone has only a few counts. The chain links TRBV5-1 to TRBJ2-3; 7 nucleotides line up with TRBD1. Per germline, CDR1 SGHRS and CDR2 YFSETQ. V shed 4 bases, J shed 2 bases, and the junction held 4 bases outside the gene matches. The CDR3 is made up of 14 amino acids. The CDR3 here is CASSHGQVTDTQYF. CDR3 DNA: TGCGCCAGCAGCCACGGACAGGTCACAGATACGCAGTATTTT.

This clone was detected a few times. The sample holds other DNA sequences that translate to the same CDR3. The CDR3 region is CASSLSYNEQFF. The CDR3 bases are TGCGCCAGCAGCTTGTCCTACAATGAGCAGTTCTTC. V is TRBV5-1 and J is TRBJ2-1; unclear D gene. From germline, CDR1 is SGHRS and CDR2 YFSETQ. The germline V and J ends were trimmed by 1 base and 1 base, with 0 bases remaining between them. The CDR3 contains 12 residues.

J is TRBJ1-5 and V is TRBV7-8; weak D call: TRBD1 (5 bases). The V gene's germline CDR1 is SGHVS and CDR2 FQNEAQ. This CDR3 is built from 15 residues. Trimming left V 1 base short and J 5 bases short, with 12 bases between. As DNA, the CDR3 is TGTGCCAGCAGCTTAGGCAGGGCGTTGGATCAGCCCCAGCATTTT. Its protein is CASSLGRALDQPQHF.

The rearrangement uses TRBV28 and TRBJ2-5, with 9 bases matching TRBD1. CDR3 length: 15 residues. V was pared by 4 bases and J by 5 bases, with 8 bases of the junction left unmatched. Germline loops: CDR1 MDHEN, CDR2 SYDVKM. The CDR3 spells CASSSILGTGETQYF. The CDR3, as DNA: TGTGCCAGCAGTTCCATCCTTGGGACAGGGGAGACCCAGTACTTC. Based on the CDR3 plus reference TRBV28 and TRBJ2-5, the full variable domain is DVKVTQSSRYLVKRTGEKVFLECVQDMDHENMFWYRQDPGLGLRLIYFSYDVKMKEKGDIPEGYSVSREKKERFSLILESASTNQTSMYLCASSSILGTGETQYFGPGTRLLVL.

This clone has ten or more counts. The chain couples TRBV6-1 to TRBJ2-5; D is possibly TRBD1 (7 bases). Trimming removed 1 base at V and 14 bases at J, with 17 bases between. CDR1 is MNHNS and CDR2 is SASEGT in the germline V gene. This CDR3 is 13 amino acids long. CDR3 in DNA: TGTGCCAGCAGTGAAGGACAGGGAGCGCGGGATTACTTC. The encoded protein is CASSEGQGARDYF.

The chain employs TRBV5-1 and TRBJ2-3; tentatively, D is TRBD1 (5 bases). This CDR3 has 15 amino acids. Germline V gene lookup returns CDR1 SGHRS and CDR2 YFSETQ. Trimming stripped 0 bases from V and 5 bases from J, with 13 bases between. CDR3: CASSLATVNQDTQYF. The CDR3 nucleotides read TGCGCCAGCAGCTTGGCGACAGTTAATCAAGATACGCAGTATTTT.

Only one count was recorded for this clone. This chain connects TRBV7-6 to TRBJ1-5; D is perhaps TRBD1 (5 bases). Trimming left V 3 bases short and J 0 bases short, with 15 bases between. Germline CDR1 reads SGHVS; CDR2 reads FNYEAQ. This CDR3 has 17 amino acids. CDR3 residues: CASSLGRAPYSNQPQHF. CDR3 sequence (DNA): TGTGCCAGCAGCTTGGGCAGGGCCCCCTATAGCAATCAGCCCCAGCATTTT.

V usage is TRBV29-1 and J usage is TRBJ2-5; perhaps TRBD2 as D (6 bases). The DNA matches TRBJ2-7 better at its end, which makes the J call doubtful. Germline CDR1 and CDR2: SQVTM and ANQGSEA. CDR3 size: 11 residues. Here the CDR3 DNA reads TGCAGCGTGAGGAGGGAGTACGAGCAGTACTTC. This codes for CSVRREYEQYF.